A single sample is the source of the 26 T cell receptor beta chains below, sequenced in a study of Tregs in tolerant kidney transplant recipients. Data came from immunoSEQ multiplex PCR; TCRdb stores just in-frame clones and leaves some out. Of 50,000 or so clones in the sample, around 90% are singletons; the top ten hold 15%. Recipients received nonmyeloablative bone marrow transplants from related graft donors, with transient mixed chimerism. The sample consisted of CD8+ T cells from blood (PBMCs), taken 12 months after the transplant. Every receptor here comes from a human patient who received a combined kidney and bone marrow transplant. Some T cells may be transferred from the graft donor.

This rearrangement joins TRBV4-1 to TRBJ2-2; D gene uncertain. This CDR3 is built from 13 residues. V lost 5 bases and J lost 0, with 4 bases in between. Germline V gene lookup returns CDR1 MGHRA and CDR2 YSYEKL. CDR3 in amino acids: CASSSSNTGELFF. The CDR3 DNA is TGCGCCAGCAGCTCTTCGAACACCGGGGAGCTGTTTTTT.

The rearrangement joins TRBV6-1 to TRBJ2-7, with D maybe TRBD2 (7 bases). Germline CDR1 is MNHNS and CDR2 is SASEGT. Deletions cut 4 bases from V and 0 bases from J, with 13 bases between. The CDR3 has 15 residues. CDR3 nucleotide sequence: TGTGCCAGCAGTGTGGGGGGGGGCCACTCCTACGAGCAGTACTTC. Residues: CASSVGGGHSYEQYF.

The CDR3 DNA follows: TGTGCCAGCAGCGCGACTAGCGGGGGGGGCAATGAGCAGTTCTTC. Amino acids: CASSATSGGGNEQFF. This chain connects TRBV7-7 to TRBJ2-1; 14 bases are a match to TRBD2. With 5 bases clipped from V and 6 bases from J, the junction kept 3 bases outside the gene matches. This CDR3 region has 15 residues. CDR1 and CDR2 (germline): SSHAT, FNYEAQ (reference sequence).

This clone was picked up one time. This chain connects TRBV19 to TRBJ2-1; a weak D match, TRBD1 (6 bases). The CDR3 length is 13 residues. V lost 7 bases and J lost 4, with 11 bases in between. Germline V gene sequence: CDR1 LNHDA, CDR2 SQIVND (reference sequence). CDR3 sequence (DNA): TGTGCCAGTACCGTGGGGACATACAATGAGCAGTTCTTC. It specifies CASTVGTYNEQFF.

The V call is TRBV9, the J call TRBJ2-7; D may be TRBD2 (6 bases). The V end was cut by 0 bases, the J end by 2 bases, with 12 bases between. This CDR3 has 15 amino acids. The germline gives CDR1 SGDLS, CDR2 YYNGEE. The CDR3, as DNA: TGTGCCAGCAGCGTAGAGGGCGGGATTACCTACGAGCAGTACTTC. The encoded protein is CASSVEGGITYEQYF.

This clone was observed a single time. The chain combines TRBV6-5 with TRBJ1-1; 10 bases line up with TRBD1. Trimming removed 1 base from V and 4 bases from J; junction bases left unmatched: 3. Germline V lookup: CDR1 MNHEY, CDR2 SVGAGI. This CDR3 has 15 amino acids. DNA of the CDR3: TGTGCCAGCAGTTACTTAAGGACAGGGGGCACTGAAGCTTTCTTT. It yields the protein CASSYLRTGGTEAFF.

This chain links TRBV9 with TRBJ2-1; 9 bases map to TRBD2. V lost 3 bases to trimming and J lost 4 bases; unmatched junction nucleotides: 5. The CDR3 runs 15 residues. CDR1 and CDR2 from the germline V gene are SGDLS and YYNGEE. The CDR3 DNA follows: TGTGCCAGCAGCGGAGCGGGAGGAAGGTACAATGAGCAGTTCTTC. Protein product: CASSGAGGRYNEQFF.

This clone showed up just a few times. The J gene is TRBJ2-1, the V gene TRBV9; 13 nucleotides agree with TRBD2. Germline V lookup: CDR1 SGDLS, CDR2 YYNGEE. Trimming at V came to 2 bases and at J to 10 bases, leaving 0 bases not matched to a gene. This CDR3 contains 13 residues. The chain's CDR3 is CASSVTSGREQFF. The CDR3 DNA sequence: TGTGCCAGCAGCGTGACTAGCGGGAGGGAGCAGTTCTTC.

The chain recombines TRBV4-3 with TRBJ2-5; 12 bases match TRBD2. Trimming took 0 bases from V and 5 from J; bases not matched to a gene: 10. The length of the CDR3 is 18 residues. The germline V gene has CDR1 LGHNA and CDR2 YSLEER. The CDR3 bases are TGCGCCAGCAGCCAAGATCTTGCTAGCGGGAGGGCCGTGGAGACCCAGTACTTC. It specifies CASSQDLASGRAVETQYF.

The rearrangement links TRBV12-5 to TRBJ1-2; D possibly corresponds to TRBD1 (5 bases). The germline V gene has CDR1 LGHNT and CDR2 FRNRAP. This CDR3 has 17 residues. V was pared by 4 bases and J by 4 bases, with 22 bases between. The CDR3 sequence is CASGCPRLQGKTYGYTF. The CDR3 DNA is TGTGCTAGTGGTTGCCCCCGTCTGCAGGGAAAGACCTATGGCTACACCTTC.

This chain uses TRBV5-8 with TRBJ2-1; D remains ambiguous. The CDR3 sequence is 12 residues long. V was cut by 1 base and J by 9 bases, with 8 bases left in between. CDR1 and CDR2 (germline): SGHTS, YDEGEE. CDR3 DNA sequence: TGTGCCAGCAGCTTGTTTCAGGTTGAGCAGTTCTTC. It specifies CASSLFQVEQFF.

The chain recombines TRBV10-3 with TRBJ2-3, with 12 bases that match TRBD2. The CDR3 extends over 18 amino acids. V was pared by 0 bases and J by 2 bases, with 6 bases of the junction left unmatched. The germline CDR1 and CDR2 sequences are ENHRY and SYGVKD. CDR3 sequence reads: CAISESKTSGSPTDTQYF. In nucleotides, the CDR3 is TGTGCCATCAGTGAGTCGAAGACTAGCGGGAGTCCCACAGATACGCAGTATTTT.

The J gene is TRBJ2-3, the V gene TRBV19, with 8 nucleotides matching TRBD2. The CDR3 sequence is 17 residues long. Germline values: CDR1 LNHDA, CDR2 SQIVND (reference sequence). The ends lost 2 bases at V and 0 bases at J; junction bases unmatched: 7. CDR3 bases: TGTGCCAGTAGTATAATGTCGGGAGGGCCAAGCACAGATACGCAGTATTTT. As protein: CASSIMSGGPSTDTQYF.

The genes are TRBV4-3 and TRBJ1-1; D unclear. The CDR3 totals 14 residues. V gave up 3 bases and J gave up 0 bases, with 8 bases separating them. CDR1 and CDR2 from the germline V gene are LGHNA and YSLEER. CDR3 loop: CASSQAVMNTEAFF. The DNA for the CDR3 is TGCGCCAGCAGCCAGGCTGTAATGAACACTGAAGCTTTCTTT.

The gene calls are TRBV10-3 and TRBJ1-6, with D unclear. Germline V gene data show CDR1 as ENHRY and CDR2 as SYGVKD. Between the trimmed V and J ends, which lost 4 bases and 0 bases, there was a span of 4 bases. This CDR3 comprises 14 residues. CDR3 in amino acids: CAISGASYNSPLHF. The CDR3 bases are TGTGCCATCAGTGGGGCCTCCTATAATTCACCCCTCCACTTT.

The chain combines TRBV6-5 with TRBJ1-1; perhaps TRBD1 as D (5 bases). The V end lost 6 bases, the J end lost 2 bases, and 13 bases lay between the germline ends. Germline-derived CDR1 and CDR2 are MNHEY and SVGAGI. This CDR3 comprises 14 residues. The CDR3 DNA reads TGTGCCAGCAGATGGGGCACCATAAACACTGAAGCTTTCTTT. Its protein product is CASRWGTINTEAFF.

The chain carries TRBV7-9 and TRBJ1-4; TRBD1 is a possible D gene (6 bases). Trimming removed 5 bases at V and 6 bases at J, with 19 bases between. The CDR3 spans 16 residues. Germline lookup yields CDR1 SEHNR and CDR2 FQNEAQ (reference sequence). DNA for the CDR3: TGTGCCAGCAGCCCCCCTGGACAGCGCACGTATGAAAAACTGTTTTTT. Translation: CASSPPGQRTYEKLFF.

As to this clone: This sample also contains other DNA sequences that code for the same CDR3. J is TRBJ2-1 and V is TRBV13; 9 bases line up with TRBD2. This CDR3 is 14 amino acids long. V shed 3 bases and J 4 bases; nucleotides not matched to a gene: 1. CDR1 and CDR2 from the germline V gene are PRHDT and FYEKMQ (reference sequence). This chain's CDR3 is CASSLAGGYNEQFF. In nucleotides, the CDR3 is TGTGCCAGCAGCTTGGCGGGGGGGTACAATGAGCAGTTCTTC. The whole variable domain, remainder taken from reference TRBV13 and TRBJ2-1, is AAGVIQSPRHLIKEKRETATLKCYPIPRHDTVYWYQQGPGQDPQFLISFYEKMQSDKGSIPDRFSAQQFSDYHSELNMSSLELGDSALYFCASSLAGGYNEQFFGPGTRLTVL.

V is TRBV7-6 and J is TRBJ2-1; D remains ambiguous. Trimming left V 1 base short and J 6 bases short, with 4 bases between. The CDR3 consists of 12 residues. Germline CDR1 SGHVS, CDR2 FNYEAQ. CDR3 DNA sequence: TGTGCCAGCAGCTTAGGGGCCAATGAGCAGTTCTTC. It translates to CASSLGANEQFF.

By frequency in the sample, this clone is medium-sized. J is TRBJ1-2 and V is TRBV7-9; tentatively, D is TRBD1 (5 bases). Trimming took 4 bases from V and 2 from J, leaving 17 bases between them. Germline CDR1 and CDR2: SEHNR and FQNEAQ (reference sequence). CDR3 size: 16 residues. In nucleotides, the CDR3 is TGTGCCAGCAGCTCAACGGAGGGCAGGGACAACTATGGCTACACCTTC. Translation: CASSSTEGRDNYGYTF. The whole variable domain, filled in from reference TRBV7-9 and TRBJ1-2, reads DTGVSQNPRHKITKRGQNVTFRCDPISEHNRLYWYRQTLGQGPEFLTYFQNEAQLEKSRLLSDRFSAERPKGSFSTLEIQRTEQGDSAMYLCASSSTEGRDNYGYTFGSGTRLTVV.

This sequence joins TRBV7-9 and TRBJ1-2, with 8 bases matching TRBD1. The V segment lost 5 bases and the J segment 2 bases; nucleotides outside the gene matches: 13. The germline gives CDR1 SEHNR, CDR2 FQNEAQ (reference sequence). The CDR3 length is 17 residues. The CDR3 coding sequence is TGTGCCAGCAGCCCTCCTTCTGGACAGGGACCGAACTATGGCTACACCTTC. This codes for CASSPPSGQGPNYGYTF.

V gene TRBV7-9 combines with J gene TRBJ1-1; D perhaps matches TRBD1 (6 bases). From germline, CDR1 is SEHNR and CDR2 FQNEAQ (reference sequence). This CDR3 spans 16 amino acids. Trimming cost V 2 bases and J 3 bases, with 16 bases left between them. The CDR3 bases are TGTGCCAGCAGCTTAACCGTTGGGACATCGGACACTGAAGCTTTCTTT. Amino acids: CASSLTVGTSDTEAFF.

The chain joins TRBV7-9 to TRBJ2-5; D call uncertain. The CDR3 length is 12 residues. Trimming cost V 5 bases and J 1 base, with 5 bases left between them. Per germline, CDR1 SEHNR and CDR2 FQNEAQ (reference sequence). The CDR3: CASSPPQETQYF. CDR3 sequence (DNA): TGTGCCAGCAGCCCTCCCCAAGAGACCCAGTACTTC. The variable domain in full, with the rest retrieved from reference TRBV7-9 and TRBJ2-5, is DTGVSQNPRHKITKRGQNVTFRCDPISEHNRLYWYRQTLGQGPEFLTYFQNEAQLEKSRLLSDRFSAERPKGSFSTLEIQRTEQGDSAMYLCASSPPQETQYFGPGTRLLVL.

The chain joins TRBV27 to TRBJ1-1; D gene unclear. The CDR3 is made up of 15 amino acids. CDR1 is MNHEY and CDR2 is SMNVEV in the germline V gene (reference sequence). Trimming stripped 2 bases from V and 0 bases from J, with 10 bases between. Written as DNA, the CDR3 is TGTGCCAGCAGTTTAGGCGGAGGGTTGAACACTGAAGCTTTCTTT. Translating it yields CASSLGGGLNTEAFF.

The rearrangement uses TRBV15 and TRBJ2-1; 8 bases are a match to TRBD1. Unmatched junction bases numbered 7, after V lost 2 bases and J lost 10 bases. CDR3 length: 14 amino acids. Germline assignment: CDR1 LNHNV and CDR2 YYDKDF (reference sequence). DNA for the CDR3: TGTGCCACCAGCAGATACAGGGGGGTCGGGGAGCAGTTCTTC. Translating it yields CATSRYRGVGEQFF.

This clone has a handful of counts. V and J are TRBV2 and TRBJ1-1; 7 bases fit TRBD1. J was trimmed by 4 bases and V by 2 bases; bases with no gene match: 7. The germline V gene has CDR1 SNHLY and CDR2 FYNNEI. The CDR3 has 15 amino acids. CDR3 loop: CASSENSRGSTEAFF. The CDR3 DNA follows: TGTGCCAGCAGTGAAAATAGCAGGGGGTCCACTGAAGCTTTCTTT.